The 21 T cell receptor beta chains given below trace back to one sample, sequenced in a study of breast tumors, draining lymph nodes, adjacent tissues. Breast cancer patients provided tissue from their axillary draining lymph nodes. One entry per CDR3 protein results from TCRdb running MiXCR on the multiplex PCR reads. The table lists some 120,000 distinct CDR3 sequences, about 20% of them singletons, with about 3.7% in the top ten. Specimen: axillary lymph node tissue. Source of these receptors: a female donor with breast cancer. Some clones in this sample may be carry-over from other donors' samples.

In this sample, this clonotype turned up a few times. The chain combines TRBV6-5 with TRBJ1-5; tentatively, D is TRBD1 (6 bases). The CDR3 has 13 residues. The V end lost 8 bases, the J end lost 2 bases, and 10 bases lay between the germline ends. CDR1 and CDR2 (germline): MNHEY, SVGAGI. CDR3 bases: TGTGCCAGCCGACAGGATGGCAATCAGCCCCAGCATTTT. This encodes CASRQDGNQPQHF.

On this clonotype: A much bigger clone sits one base away, suggesting this may be a read error. This chain connects TRBV19 to TRBJ2-3; D not certain. The CDR3 has 14 amino acids. Germline V CDR1 and CDR2: LNHDA, SQIVND (reference sequence). V was shortened by 4 bases and J by 8 bases, with 16 bases between the two germline ends. This CDR3 reads CASSTGPYPGTQYF. The CDR3 DNA is TGTGCCAGTAGTACAGGTCCATATCCGGGTACGCAGTATTTT.

A single count supports this clonotype. The V gene is TRBV3-1, the J gene TRBJ1-1, with TRBD1 matching over 10 bases. The CDR3 has 15 residues. The germline V gene has CDR1 LGHDT and CDR2 YNNKEL (reference sequence). The J segment lost 11 bases and the V segment lost 3 bases, leaving 12 bases of the junction unmatched. This CDR3 reads CASSHGTGAPGYAFF. The CDR3 DNA sequence: TGTGCCAGCAGCCATGGGACAGGGGCCCCTGGGTACGCTTTCTTT.

This clonotype was detected only a few times. At one end the junction does not follow the germline gene, possibly because of a read error. V is TRBV7-7 and J is TRBJ2-7; 7 nucleotides agree with TRBD1. Germline CDR1 reads SSHAT; CDR2 reads FNYEAQ (reference sequence). The CDR3 has 13 residues. The CDR3 spells CASSPKGAYEQYF. CDR3 nucleotides: TGTGCTAGCAGCCCGAAGGGGGCGTACGAGCAGTACTTC.

The chain is built from TRBV6-1 and TRBJ1-5, with D perhaps matching TRBD1 (5 bases). Germline V CDR1 and CDR2: MNHNS, SASEGT. V was clipped by 2 bases and J by 2 bases, with 16 bases between them. The CDR3 runs 17 residues. The CDR3 DNA reads as TGTGCCAGCAGTGAATTCACTGGGGGAAGAGGCAATCAGCCCCAGCATTTT. This encodes CASSEFTGGRGNQPQHF.

This clonotype was recorded a few times. The gene calls are TRBV20-1 and TRBJ2-1, with D tentatively TRBD2 (6 bases). CDR1 and CDR2 (germline): DFQATT, SNEGSKA (reference sequence). Trimming pared 8 bases from V and 7 bases from J, leaving 18 bases between. The CDR3 is 13 amino acids. The CDR3 reads CSPSPGDLNEQFF. The CDR3 DNA is TGCAGTCCGAGCCCGGGAGATTTAAATGAGCAGTTCTTC.

Turning to this clonotype: A much bigger clone sits one base away, suggesting this may be a read error. V usage is TRBV7-9 and J usage is TRBJ1-4, with 9 bases lining up with TRBD1. Germline CDR1 SEHNR, CDR2 FQNEAQ (reference sequence). V was clipped by 7 bases and J by 10 bases; unmatched bases: 13. This CDR3 contains 15 residues. The CDR3 loop is CASNTEDRGGRKLFF. The CDR3 nucleotides read TGTGCCAGCAACACAGAGGACAGGGGCGGGCGAAAACTGTTTTTT.

The chain recombines TRBV27 with TRBJ2-7; D is unclear. Trimming pared 4 bases from V and 3 bases from J, leaving 7 bases between. The CDR3 is 12 residues long. Germline V gene data show CDR1 as MNHEY and CDR2 as SMNVEV (reference sequence). The CDR3 protein is CASSSTNYEQYF. Written as DNA, the CDR3 is TGTGCCAGCAGTTCGACCAACTACGAGCAGTACTTC.

This clonotype was observed many times. The genes are TRBV18 and TRBJ2-5, with 10 bases lining up with TRBD2. J lost 0 bases, V lost 6 bases, and 4 bases had no gene match. Germline assignment: CDR1 KGHSH and CDR2 LQKENI. CDR3 size: 15 residues. The CDR3 here is CASSGLAEYQETQYF. The CDR3, as DNA: TGTGCCAGCTCCGGACTAGCGGAGTACCAAGAGACCCAGTACTTC.

This clonotype was seen ten or more times. This chain connects TRBV20-1 to TRBJ2-7, with D possibly being TRBD2 (5 bases). This CDR3 comprises 13 residues. Trimming left V 6 bases short and J 2 bases short, with 14 bases between. Germline CDR1 DFQATT, CDR2 SNEGSKA (reference sequence). CDR3 bases: TGCAGTGCCCGAGGGCTAGCCACCTACGAGCAGTACTTC. Its translation: CSARGLATYEQYF.

Worth noting for this clonotype: A much larger clone lies one base from this, so it may be a read error. The conserved phenylalanine or tryptophan is not found at the CDR3 terminus, so this likely reflects a read error. The CDR3 is CASSQGRTQETQYS. In nucleotides, the CDR3 is TGCGCCAGCAGCCAGGGGCGAACCCAAGAGACCCAGTACTCC. The V gene is TRBV4-1, the J gene TRBJ2-5; perhaps TRBD1 as D (5 bases). CDR3 size: 14 residues. V was trimmed by 3 bases and J by 1 base, leaving 9 bases between them. Germline V gene data show CDR1 as MGHRA and CDR2 as YSYEKL.

This clonotype was picked up many times. The chain joins TRBV10-3 to TRBJ1-6; 10 bases fit TRBD1. With V trimmed by 4 bases and J by 10 bases, 4 bases remained unmatched. CDR1 ENHRY and CDR2 SYGVKD come from the germline V gene. The CDR3 length is 14 residues. The CDR3 region has the DNA TGTGCCATCAGTGGTGGGGGACAGGGGTCACCCCTCCACTTT. It translates to CAISGGGQGSPLHF.

This clonotype was counted many times. The chain joins TRBV20-1 to TRBJ2-7; D call uncertain. The CDR3 sequence is 10 residues long. With 5 bases removed from V and 2 bases from J, the gap between germline ends came to 4 bases. Germline V gives CDR1 DFQATT, CDR2 SNEGSKA (reference sequence). The CDR3 region has the DNA TGCAGTGCTCACGCCTACGAGCAGTACTTC. This translates into CSAHAYEQYF.

The V call is TRBV3-1, the J call TRBJ2-2; 7 nucleotides line up with TRBD2. Germline CDR1 and CDR2: LGHDT and YNNKEL (reference sequence). The length of the CDR3 is 16 residues. Germline trimming cut 2 bases from V and 0 bases from J; bases unmatched to any gene: 3. Written as DNA, the CDR3 is TGTGCCAGCAGCCAACCCCGGGGGGCGAACACCGGGGAGCTGTTTTTT. Translation gives CASSQPRGANTGELFF.

This clonotype has ten or more counts. The chain carries TRBV6-5 and TRBJ2-7; 10 positions match TRBD2. The CDR3 is 14 amino acids. The germline V gene encodes CDR1 MNHEY and CDR2 SVGAGI. The ends lost 2 bases at V and 4 bases at J; junction bases unmatched: 2. The CDR3 sequence: CASSYERGGYEQYF. CDR3 DNA: TGTGCCAGCAGTTACGAGCGGGGGGGATACGAGCAGTACTTC.

Concerning this clonotype itself: A much larger clone lies one base from this, so it may be a read error. Because the CDR3 is missing its conserved closing phenylalanine or tryptophan, this is likely a read error. This rearrangement joins TRBV7-8 to TRBJ2-1; TRBD1 might be the D (6 bases). Trimming left V 3 bases short and J 4 bases short, with 10 bases between. Germline assignment: CDR1 SGHVS and CDR2 FQNEAQ. The CDR3 has 14 residues. In DNA form, the CDR3 reads TGTGCCAGCAGCTTGGCCAGGGGTTACAATGAGCAGTTCCTC. The encoded protein is CASSLARGYNEQFL.

The chain uses TRBV20-1 and TRBJ2-5; D perhaps matches TRBD1 (5 bases). The CDR3 is made up of 14 amino acids. Trimming removed 6 bases from V and 4 bases from J, with 18 bases in between. Germline V gene sequence: CDR1 DFQATT, CDR2 SNEGSKA (reference sequence). The CDR3 loop is CSARLQVARETQYF. CDR3 bases: TGCAGTGCCAGGTTACAGGTGGCGCGAGAGACCCAGTACTTC.

This clonotype was recorded many times. The chain uses TRBV19 and TRBJ2-1, with D uncertain. Germline CDR1 LNHDA, CDR2 SQIVND (reference sequence). Trimming removed 6 bases from V and 5 bases from J, with 14 bases in between. This CDR3 region has 14 residues. The DNA for the CDR3 is TGTGCCAGTAGCGGGTTTGGTTTACACAATGAGCAGTTCTTC. Translating it yields CASSGFGLHNEQFF.

There are many counts of this clonotype. The chain has TRBV5-1 and TRBJ2-2; D is uncertain. Germline assignment: CDR1 SGHRS and CDR2 YFSETQ. The CDR3 is 16 residues long. Trimming stripped 3 bases from V and 6 bases from J, with 18 bases between. The CDR3 nucleotides are TGCGCCAGCAGCTACCCTCCCTCCGGCGGTTCCGGGGAGCTGTTTTTT. Amino acid sequence: CASSYPPSGGSGELFF.

This clonotype was observed a handful of times. This chain uses TRBV6-5 with TRBJ1-1; D is unclear. Germline assignment: CDR1 MNHEY and CDR2 SVGAGI. The CDR3 spans 12 residues. V dropped 5 bases and J dropped 1 base, with 5 bases sitting between them. CDR3 sequence reads: CASSDTNTEAFF. The CDR3 bases are TGTGCCAGCAGTGATACGAACACTGAAGCTTTCTTT.

This clonotype was recorded at least ten times. The rearrangement joins TRBV2 to TRBJ2-5; TRBD1 matches 7 bases. Germline-derived CDR1 and CDR2 are SNHLY and FYNNEI. J gave up 6 bases and V 4 bases, and 8 bases lay outside the gene matches. The CDR3 is 14 residues long. The CDR3 DNA sequence: TGTGCCAGCAGTGTTGTCGCAGGGGGTCAGACCCAGTACTTC. Translation gives CASSVVAGGQTQYF.